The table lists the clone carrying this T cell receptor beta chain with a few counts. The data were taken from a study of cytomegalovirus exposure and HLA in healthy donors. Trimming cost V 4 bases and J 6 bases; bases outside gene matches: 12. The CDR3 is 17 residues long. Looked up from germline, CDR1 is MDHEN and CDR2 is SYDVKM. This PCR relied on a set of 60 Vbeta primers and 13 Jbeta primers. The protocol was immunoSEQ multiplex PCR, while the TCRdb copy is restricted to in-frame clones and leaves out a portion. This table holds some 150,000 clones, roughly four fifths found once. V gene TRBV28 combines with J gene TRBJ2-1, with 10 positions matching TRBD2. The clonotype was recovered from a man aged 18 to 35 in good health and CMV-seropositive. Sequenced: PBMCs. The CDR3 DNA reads TGTGCCAGCAGTTCCCGCTCCATTAGCGGGAGGTTCAATGAGCAGTTCTTC. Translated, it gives CASSSRSISGRFNEQFF.